The rows below give T cell receptor beta chains drawn from one sample of a study of cytomegalovirus exposure and HLA in healthy donors. Some clones are missing from TCRdb's copy, which holds only in-frame ones; the method was immunoSEQ multiplex PCR. The sample yields fewer than 120,000 clones, 65% to 80% seen once. The sequenced sample consisted of PBMCs. Source of these receptors: a woman aged 55-70 years in good health and CMV-seropositive. The CDR3 runs from the conserved cysteine through the conserved F or W.

j_gene,v_gene,CDR3aa
TRBJ2-1,TRBV6-5,CASSQSGSSYNEQFF
NA,TRBV9,CASSVGGTSGSYEQYF
TRBJ2-1,TRBV5-1,CASSFHLPTGNEQFF
TRBJ2-7,TRBV2,CASRRYREQYF
TRBJ2-1,TRBV18,CASSLTRTGGNYEQFF
TRBJ1-1,TRBV28,CASSATGGPNTEAFF
TRBJ1-2,TRBV13,CASSTGRGGYTF
TRBJ1-4,TRBV28,CASRQGQSREKLFF
TRBJ1-1,TRBV5-1,CASSFSGAGRGPEAFF
TRBJ2-2,TRBV21-1,CARAWTSGRRRHTGELFF
TRBJ2-5,TRBV28,CASSLFGSQETQYF
NA,TRBV5-1,CASSPSPGLDPYEQYF
TRBJ1-2,TRBV5-1,CASSLRGLDYGYTF
TRBJ1-4,TRBV10-1,CASSEALNEKLFF
TRBJ2-7,TRBV27,CASSPTGVNEQYF
TRBJ1-2,TRBV6-6,CASSYRSGQRIYGYTF
TRBJ2-5,TRBV5-1,CASSLVGWAGPETQYF
TRBJ1-5,TRBV5-8,CASSLYGDQPQHF
TRBJ2-4,TRBV5-4,CASSPRNRAQAKNIQYF
TRBJ2-1,TRBV5-4,CASSLGQIYNEQFF
TRBJ2-1,TRBV5-4,CASSLLNLAGGSEQFF
TRBJ2-2,TRBV7-3,CASSWTQGTGELFF
TRBJ1-5,TRBV2,CASSYDRGNQPQHF
TRBJ2-1,TRBV7-2,CASSPTTGLAFSSYNEQFF
TRBJ2-7,TRBV6-1,CASSRDKSSYEQYF
TRBJ2-5,TRBV14,CASSPRDRVETQYF
TRBJ2-1,TRBV28,CASSRSTGSYNEQFF
TRBJ1-5,TRBV2,CAKRATGTEDQPQHF
TRBJ1-1,TRBV7-8,CASSGTGSTEAFF
TRBJ2-1,TRBV27,CASTKGRSSYNEQFF
TRBJ1-2,TRBV16,CASTRSGSVYGYTF
TRBJ2-3,TRBV4-2,CASSQESRGTSTDTQYF
TRBJ2-3,TRBV15,CATRQAGALDTQYF
TRBJ2-6,TRBV28,CASSPIGQGKRSNVLTF
TRBJ2-2,TRBV23-1,CASSQLGTGDSVDLNTGELFF
TRBJ1-4,TRBV9,CASSELAGRGKLFF
TRBJ2-7,TRBV6-5,CASSYSIAGMYEQYF
TRBJ2-3,TRBV29-1,CSVGTSSDTQYF
TRBJ2-7,TRBV19,CASSGTADEQYF
TRBJ1-1,TRBV4-1,CASSQPLEGRENTEAFF
TRBJ2-7,TRBV10-1,CASTGLAGDEQYF
TRBJ2-7,TRBV28,CASSFSLAGDEGRYEQYF
TRBJ2-7,TRBV12-5,CASGLVAGGEQYF
TRBJ2-6,TRBV9,CASSVGRIAGAGANVLTF
TRBJ1-1,TRBV18,CASSPGQNTEAFF
TRBJ2-3,TRBV9,CASSPLSGNTDTQYF
TRBJ1-3,TRBV28,CASSSAANTAGNTIYF
TRBJ2-1,TRBV6-5,CASRRTSGSYNEQFF
TRBJ2-1,TRBV4-1,CASSQRGGTLHYEQFF
TRBJ1-1,TRBV19,CASKQGMNTEAFF
TRBJ2-2,TRBV19,CASSLRGGGELFF
NA,TRBV6-5,CASSHYRGGLGEQYF
TRBJ2-7,TRBV6-6,CASSPRAGPAYEQYF
TRBJ2-1,TRBV30,CAWSPGLANEQFF
TRBJ1-1,TRBV19,CASSILGAREAFF
NA,TRBV5-1,CATRVLEGESYEQYF